One sample yielded the 12 T cell receptor beta chains listed below, sequenced in a study of blood T cell repertoires in COVID-19. Clones were sequenced by immunoSEQ multiplex PCR, and TCRdb holds only the in-frame ones, with some missing. The sample has about 86,000 clones, approximately 80% seen once. Sequencing used peripheral blood. Every receptor here comes from a woman at least 80 years old with active or convalescent COVID-19.

The chain has TRBV2 and TRBJ2-5, with 11 bases identical to TRBD1. The CDR3 spans 12 residues. J was trimmed by 13 bases and V by 8 bases; bases with no gene match: 9. CDR1 and CDR2 (germline): SNHLY, FYNNEI. The CDR3, as DNA: TGTGCCAGCTCCGGGACAGGGGGTTTGCGGTACTTC. This translates into CASSGTGGLRYF. The full variable domain, in which reference TRBV2 and TRBJ2-5 provide the parts outside the CDR3, is EPEVTQTPSHQVTQMGQEVILRCVPISNHLYFYWYRQILGQKVEFLVSFYNNEISEKSEIFDDQFSVERPDGSNFTLKIRSTKLEDSAMYFCASSGTGGLRYFGPGTRLLVL.

V and J are TRBV19 and TRBJ1-3; 7 bases match TRBD1. J lost 2 bases, V lost 4 bases, and 2 bases had no gene match. The CDR3 contains 14 residues. Looked up from germline, CDR1 is LNHDA and CDR2 is SQIVND (reference sequence). The CDR3 DNA sequence: TGTGCCAGTAGTACGACAGGGCCTGGAAACACCATATATTTT. It encodes CASSTTGPGNTIYF.

This chain joins TRBV28 and TRBJ2-2; the D is unclear. This CDR3 comprises 12 residues. V gave up 10 bases and J gave up 5 bases, with 11 bases separating them. CDR1 and CDR2 (germline): MDHEN, SYDVKM. Here the CDR3 DNA reads TGTGCCACCTATAGTCGGACCGGGGAGCTGTTTTTT. Amino acid sequence: CATYSRTGELFF.

This clone was observed a handful of times. V usage is TRBV5-1 and J usage is TRBJ1-4; D is undetermined. This CDR3 spans 16 amino acids. CDR1 and CDR2 (germline): SGHRS, YFSETQ. V lost 5 bases to trimming and J lost 8 bases, with 22 bases between them. CDR3 residues: CASRKNQAYVAEKLFF. CDR3 bases: TGCGCCAGCAGGAAAAATCAGGCTTATGTGGCCGAAAAACTGTTTTTT.

V usage is TRBV24-1 and J usage is TRBJ2-1; 12 bases match TRBD1. Trimming at V came to 3 bases and at J to 0 bases, leaving 5 bases not matched to a gene. CDR3 length: 18 residues. Germline lookup yields CDR1 KGHDR and CDR2 SFDVKD. The CDR3 loop is CATSDPGQGAGSYNEQFF. The CDR3 DNA sequence: TGTGCCACCAGTGATCCGGGACAGGGGGCCGGCTCCTACAATGAGCAGTTCTTC.

V gene TRBV7-3 combines with J gene TRBJ1-4, with 9 positions matching TRBD1. Losses at the gene ends were 2 bases for V and 4 bases for J; bases not matched to a gene: 2. The V gene's germline CDR1 is SGHTA and CDR2 FQGTGA. The CDR3 consists of 15 residues. The CDR3, as DNA: TGTGCCAGCAGCTTAGGGACAGGGTATAATGAAAAACTGTTTTTT. It translates to CASSLGTGYNEKLFF.

V gene TRBV28 combines with J gene TRBJ2-7, with TRBD1 matching over 8 bases. Germline CDR1 and CDR2: MDHEN and SYDVKM. With 5 bases clipped from V and 0 bases from J, the junction kept 9 bases outside the gene matches. This CDR3 has 16 residues. CDR3 nucleotide sequence: TGTGCCAGCAGTATCCCGGGACAGGCTAGCTCCTACGAGCAGTACTTC. Translating it yields CASSIPGQASSYEQYF. Based on the CDR3 plus reference TRBV28 and TRBJ2-7, the full variable domain is DVKVTQSSRYLVKRTGEKVFLECVQDMDHENMFWYRQDPGLGLRLIYFSYDVKMKEKGDIPEGYSVSREKKERFSLILESASTNQTSMYLCASSIPGQASSYEQYFGPGTRLTVT.

This chain connects TRBV19 to TRBJ2-7, with a tentative D call TRBD1 (6 bases). The length of the CDR3 is 14 residues. Trimming pared 3 bases from V and 0 bases from J, leaving 9 bases between. The germline gives CDR1 LNHDA, CDR2 SQIVND (reference sequence). The CDR3 nucleotides read TGTGCCAGTAGTATTAGGGACAACTCCTACGAGCAGTACTTC. As protein: CASSIRDNSYEQYF.

The rearrangement joins TRBV28 to TRBJ2-1; 13 nucleotides match TRBD2. In germline, CDR1 is MDHEN, CDR2 SYDVKM. The CDR3 runs 15 residues. Trimming took 4 bases from V and 10 from J; bases not matched to a gene: 7. CDR3 bases: TGTGCCAGCAGTTCCGGACTAGCGGGAGCACTCGAGCAGTTCTTC. Its translation: CASSSGLAGALEQFF.

The chain recombines TRBV2 with TRBJ1-5; D remains unclear. Germline V gene lookup returns CDR1 SNHLY and CDR2 FYNNEI. The CDR3 is 13 amino acids. V lost 5 bases and J 8 bases, leaving 13 bases between the germline ends. The CDR3 sequence: CASSFSVLEPQHF. CDR3 DNA sequence: TGTGCCAGCAGTTTCTCAGTTTTGGAGCCCCAGCATTTT.

The chain is built from TRBV6-4 and TRBJ2-2; 7 nucleotides line up with TRBD1. With 3 bases clipped from V and 5 bases from J, the junction kept 6 bases outside the gene matches. CDR3 length: 15 residues. The germline V gene has CDR1 MRHNA and CDR2 SNTAGT. The CDR3 reads CASSEVGGRTGELFF. For the CDR3, the DNA is TGTGCCAGCAGTGAAGTAGGGGGCAGGACCGGGGAGCTGTTTTTT.

For the CDR3, the DNA is TGTGCCAGCAGCCCCCGGGGGGTACCAATCTACGAGCAGTACTTC. Amino acids: CASSPRGVPIYEQYF. V and J are TRBV7-8 and TRBJ2-7; TRBD2 agrees at 7 bases. The CDR3 consists of 15 residues. Germline loops: CDR1 SGHVS, CDR2 FQNEAQ. V was pared by 5 bases and J by 3 bases, with 10 bases of the junction left unmatched.